The next 23 T cell receptor beta chains were all read from a single sample in a study of T cell responses to AZD1222 COVID-19 vaccine. Sequencing used immunoSEQ multiplex PCR; TCRdb keeps in-frame clones, though not all of them. Among approximately 150,000 clones listed, 90% to 95% were seen once. Specimen: peripheral blood, collected 28 days after the second AZD1222 dose. These receptors were collected from an adult who received the AZD1222 COVID-19 vaccine.

The chain combines TRBV6-5 with TRBJ1-4, with TRBD1 identical over 11 bases. Germline V CDR1 and CDR2: MNHEY, SVGAGI. J was trimmed by 7 bases and V by 6 bases; bases with no gene match: 7. This CDR3 has 15 amino acids. The chain's CDR3 is CASSRPGTGGEKLFF. CDR3 DNA sequence: TGTGCCAGCAGCCGACCCGGGACAGGGGGTGAAAAACTGTTTTTT.

With regard to this clone: Other DNA sequences in the same sample also yield this CDR3. The V call is TRBV3-1 (or the pseudogene TRBV3-2), the J call TRBJ2-2, with no clear D. Trimming left V 1 base short and J 6 bases short, with 3 bases between. There are 12 residues in the CDR3. Germline-derived CDR1 and CDR2 are LGHDT and YNNKEL (reference sequence). The CDR3 sequence is CASSQGPGELFF. The DNA for the CDR3 is TGTGCCAGCAGCCAAGGGCCCGGGGAGCTGTTTTTT.

The chain recombines TRBV11-3 with TRBJ1-6; D gene uncertain. This CDR3 region has 13 residues. V shed 3 bases and J shed 5 bases, with 5 bases lying between them. Germline assignment: CDR1 SGHNT and CDR2 YENEEA. CDR3 residues: CASSFNDNSPLHF. DNA for the CDR3: TGTGCCAGCAGCTTTAATGATAATTCACCCCTCCACTTT.

The chain has TRBV5-1 and TRBJ1-1; TRBD1 might be the D (5 bases). CDR1 SGHRS and CDR2 YFSETQ come from the germline V gene. V was shortened by 4 bases and J by 11 bases, with 15 bases between the two germline ends. CDR3 length: 12 amino acids. The CDR3 region is CASSTGLSRAFF. Here the CDR3 DNA reads TGCGCCAGCAGCACGGGACTAAGTCGGGCTTTCTTT.

The V gene is TRBV24-1, the J gene TRBJ2-7; 9 positions agree with TRBD1. The CDR3 has 13 residues. Germline values: CDR1 KGHDR, CDR2 SFDVKD. J lost 6 bases, V lost 5 bases, and 4 bases had no gene match. For the CDR3, the DNA is TGTGCCACCAGTGGGACAGGGGAAGCCGAGCAGTACTTC. Translated, it gives CATSGTGEAEQYF.

V usage is TRBV13 and J usage is TRBJ2-3, with D hard to call. The germline V and J ends were trimmed by 4 bases and 4 bases, with 21 bases remaining between them. CDR1 and CDR2 (germline): PRHDT, FYEKMQ (reference sequence). This CDR3 is 17 amino acids long. In nucleotides, the CDR3 is TGTGCCAGCAGCTGGGCCCTACTGGCACCCGCGGCAGATACGCAGTATTTT. This encodes CASSWALLAPAADTQYF.

This clone was found once. The genes are TRBV24-1 and TRBJ2-6, with 7 bases aligning to TRBD1. This CDR3 is 15 amino acids long. Germline V gene data show CDR1 as KGHDR and CDR2 as SFDVKD. The CDR3 region is CATGAGKAGANVLTF. The CDR3 nucleotides are TGTGCTACAGGGGCAGGGAAGGCTGGGGCCAACGTCCTGACTTTC.

The chain joins TRBV27 to TRBJ2-1; TRBD2 matches at 11 bases. CDR1 and CDR2 (germline): MNHEY, SMNVEV (reference sequence). The CDR3 spans 16 residues. J was trimmed by 4 bases and V by 0 bases; bases with no gene match: 2. The CDR3 here is CASSLSIAGGYNEQFF. The CDR3 coding sequence is TGTGCCAGCAGTTTATCCATAGCGGGAGGGTACAATGAGCAGTTCTTC.

This clone has a single count. V and J are TRBV12-3 or TRBV12-4 and TRBJ2-1; D tentatively reads TRBD1 or TRBD2 (5 bases each). Trimming removed 0 bases at V and 9 bases at J, with 9 bases between. This CDR3 is built from 13 residues. CDR3: CASSLATGTEQFF. DNA for the CDR3: TGTGCCAGCAGTTTAGCGACGGGGACTGAGCAGTTCTTC.

The chain couples TRBV4-3 to TRBJ2-1; D not resolved. The CDR3 is 13 amino acids. CDR1 is LGHNA and CDR2 is YSLEER in the germline V gene. V lost 0 bases and J lost 7, with 7 bases in between. DNA for the CDR3: TGCGCCAGCAGCCAAGATATGTGGAATGAGCAGTTCTTC. Its protein product is CASSQDMWNEQFF.

The genes are TRBV10-3 and TRBJ2-2; no clear D. Trimming shortened V by 3 bases and J by 5 bases, and 4 bases separated the two germline ends. CDR3 length equals 12 residues. The V gene's germline CDR1 is ENHRY and CDR2 SYGVKD. CDR3 sequence reads: CAISDGTGELFF. For the CDR3, the DNA is TGTGCCATCAGTGATGGAACCGGGGAGCTGTTTTTT.

Remarks on this clone: Different DNA sequences within this sample yield the same CDR3. The genes are TRBV27 and TRBJ1-2; D not resolved. CDR3 length: 14 residues. V was shortened by 2 bases and J by 1 base, with 8 bases between the two germline ends. Germline CDR1 is MNHEY and CDR2 is SMNVEV (reference sequence). Written as DNA, the CDR3 is TGTGCCAGCAGTTTACGTGGGGATAACTATGGCTACACCTTC. Protein: CASSLRGDNYGYTF.

The chain combines TRBV11-2 with TRBJ2-5, with D possibly matching TRBD1 (5 bases). Trimming pared 0 bases from V and 4 bases from J, leaving 9 bases between. CDR3 length: 14 amino acids. CDR1 is SGHAT, CDR2 FQNNGV, per germline. The CDR3 DNA is TGTGCCAGCAGCTTAGACAGGGTATCAGAGACCCAGTACTTC. Residues: CASSLDRVSETQYF.

With respect to this clone: The same CDR3 arises from other DNA sequences in this sample as well. The chain carries TRBV27 and TRBJ1-1, with 7 bases lining up with TRBD1. Germline V gene sequence: CDR1 MNHEY, CDR2 SMNVEV (reference sequence). This CDR3 region has 14 residues. V lost 2 bases to trimming and J lost 5 bases; unmatched junction nucleotides: 5. CDR3 in amino acids: CASSLRQGGTEAFF. Written as DNA, the CDR3 is TGTGCCAGCAGTTTACGACAGGGAGGGACTGAAGCTTTCTTT.

About this clone: Distinct nucleotide sequences in the sample also encode this CDR3. The V call is TRBV5-1, the J call TRBJ1-2, with D possibly being TRBD1 (6 bases). V was cut by 0 bases and J by 5 bases, with 8 bases left in between. The CDR3 runs 13 residues. Germline loops: CDR1 SGHRS, CDR2 YFSETQ. CDR3 region: CASSLDRDYGYTF. CDR3 DNA: TGCGCCAGCAGCTTGGACAGGGATTATGGCTACACCTTC.

J is TRBJ1-1 and V is TRBV7-9; D remains unclear. The germline gives CDR1 SEHNR, CDR2 FQNEAQ (reference sequence). The CDR3 consists of 12 residues. Trimming left V 3 bases short and J 11 bases short, with 13 bases between. CDR3 region: CASSLRFLEAFF. In DNA form, the CDR3 reads TGTGCCAGCAGCTTGCGGTTTCTCGAGGCTTTCTTT.

The chain couples TRBV5-1 to TRBJ2-1, with 7 nucleotides matching TRBD1. CDR3 size: 15 residues. Germline V CDR1 and CDR2: SGHRS, YFSETQ. J gave up 1 base and V 2 bases, and 3 bases lay outside the gene matches. CDR3 region: CASSLDRVSYNEQFF. Here the CDR3 DNA reads TGCGCCAGCAGCTTAGACAGGGTTTCCTACAATGAGCAGTTCTTC.

This chain joins TRBV9 and TRBJ1-5; perhaps TRBD1 as D (5 bases). With 4 bases removed from V and 0 bases from J, the gap between germline ends came to 20 bases. The length of the CDR3 is 18 residues. CDR1 is SGDLS and CDR2 is YYNGEE in the germline V gene. The CDR3 spells CASSPGGGDGYSNQPQHF. The CDR3 DNA reads TGTGCCAGCAGCCCTGGCGGAGGGGACGGATATAGCAATCAGCCCCAGCATTTT. Looking up the rest from reference TRBV9 and TRBJ1-5 gives the full variable domain: DSGVTQTPKHLITATGQRVTLRCSPRSGDLSVYWYQQSLDQGLQFLIQYYNGEERAKGNILERFSAQQFPDLHSELNLSSLELGDSALYFCASSPGGGDGYSNQPQHFGDGTRLSIL.

The genes are TRBV5-6 and TRBJ1-2; D unclear. CDR1 SGHDT and CDR2 YYEEEE come from the germline V gene. This CDR3 comprises 15 residues. The germline V and J ends were trimmed by 0 bases and 4 bases, with 13 bases remaining between them. The CDR3 DNA is TGTGCCAGCAGCTTGGCAGTGGGGTCGGGCTATGGCTACACCTTC. Translating it yields CASSLAVGSGYGYTF.

The CDR3 here is CASSQTTSSTDTQYF. The CDR3 nucleotides are TGCGCCAGCAGCCAGACTACGAGTAGCACAGATACGCAGTATTTT. The V and J genes are TRBV4-1 and TRBJ2-3, with a tentative D call TRBD2 (5 bases). This CDR3 has 15 residues. Germline V gene sequence: CDR1 MGHRA, CDR2 YSYEKL. The ends were cut back, 3 bases at V and 0 bases at J, with 10 bases in the middle.

For the CDR3, the DNA is TGTGCCAGCACACTACAGGGAGCGGGACAAGAGACCCAGTACTTC. Translating it yields CASTLQGAGQETQYF. The chain combines TRBV28 with TRBJ2-5, with D possibly matching TRBD2 (7 bases). This CDR3 comprises 15 residues. V was pared by 7 bases and J by 2 bases, with 17 bases between. Germline CDR1 MDHEN, CDR2 SYDVKM.

The chain recombines TRBV5-6 with TRBJ2-1, with 8 positions matching TRBD1. After removal of 4 bases from V and 3 bases from J, the junction contained 9 bases not matched to a gene. This CDR3 has 16 residues. In germline, CDR1 is SGHDT, CDR2 YYEEEE. The CDR3 loop reads CASSESRTGLYNEQFF. Written as DNA, the CDR3 is TGTGCCAGCAGCGAAAGTCGGACAGGGCTCTACAATGAGCAGTTCTTC.

V and J are TRBV7-2 and TRBJ2-1; TRBD1 or TRBD2 may be the D gene (5 bases each). Germline CDR1 is SGHTA and CDR2 is FQGNSA. The CDR3 loop spans 16 amino acids. The V end lost 6 bases, the J end lost 4 bases, and 19 bases lay between the germline ends. Here the CDR3 DNA reads TGTGCCAGCAGATACGGGGCGCTTGAGGCATACAATGAGCAGTTCTTC. Amino acids: CASRYGALEAYNEQFF.